Listed below are T cell receptor beta chains from one sample, sequenced in a study of graft-versus-host responses after intestinal transplantation. Some clones are missing from TCRdb's copy, which holds only in-frame ones; the method was immunoSEQ multiplex PCR. Of tens of thousands of clones in the sample, more than 90% were seen once. The material was bone marrow, obtained approximately 740 days after intestinal transplantation. The receptors derive from a human patient who received an intestinal transplant, so some T cells may come from the graft donor. CDR3s include the opening cysteine and the closing phenylalanine or tryptophan. A D gene is named only where the DNA matches it firmly. Clone sizes are given selectively: once, few, many, or a class where the clone is expanded.

j_gene: TRBJ2-1; d_gene: .; abundance: .; v_gene: TRBV28; CDR3nt: TGTGCCAGCAGCTCAGACCTCCCCAGCTCCTACAATGAGCAGTTCTTC; CDR3aa: CASSSDLPSSYNEQFF
j_gene: TRBJ2-3; d_gene: TRBD1; abundance: .; v_gene: TRBV29-1; CDR3nt: TGCAGCGTCCTTACCGGGACAGGGCTAGATACGCAGTATTTT; CDR3aa: CSVLTGTGLDTQYF
j_gene: TRBJ2-5; d_gene: TRBD2; abundance: once; v_gene: TRBV29-1; CDR3nt: TGCAGCCACACCGGGGCGGGAGACTTGGAGACCCAGTACTTC; CDR3aa: CSHTGAGDLETQYF
j_gene: TRBJ2-7; d_gene: .; abundance: .; v_gene: TRBV5-4; CDR3nt: TGTGCCAGCAGCTGGGTAAAAGACCCTGGAACCTACGAGCAGTACTTC; CDR3aa: CASSWVKDPGTYEQYF
j_gene: TRBJ2-1; d_gene: TRBD2; abundance: once; v_gene: TRBV9; CDR3nt: TGTGCCAGCAGCTCCCCAGACGGGGGGGCCAAGCAGTTCTTC; CDR3aa: CASSSPDGGAKQFF
j_gene: TRBJ2-7; d_gene: TRBD2; abundance: .; v_gene: TRBV5-4; CDR3nt: TGTGCCAGCAGCTCTCCGGGACTAGCGGGATTCGAGCAGTACTTC; CDR3aa: CASSSPGLAGFEQYF
j_gene: TRBJ2-2; d_gene: TRBD2; abundance: .; v_gene: TRBV14; CDR3nt: TGTGCCAGCAGCCTCAGACTAGCGGGCGGGGAGCTGTTTTTT; CDR3aa: CASSLRLAGGELFF
j_gene: TRBJ2-1; d_gene: .; abundance: .; v_gene: TRBV28; CDR3nt: TGTGCCAGCAGTGACCCTCGGGTTGAGCAGTTCTTC; CDR3aa: CASSDPRVEQFF
j_gene: TRBJ2-7; d_gene: .; abundance: .; v_gene: TRBV5-4; CDR3nt: TGTGCCAGCAGCTTCGAATCTGTCTACGAGCAGTACTTC; CDR3aa: CASSFESVYEQYF
j_gene: TRBJ2-5; d_gene: TRBD1; abundance: .; v_gene: TRBV27; CDR3nt: TGTGCCAGTAAGGGGGCCCGGGAGACCCAGTACTTC; CDR3aa: CASKGARETQYF
j_gene: TRBJ2-5; d_gene: TRBD1; abundance: .; v_gene: TRBV6-5; CDR3nt: TGTGCCAGCCCGCCCACAAGGACAGGGGAAGAGACCCAGTACTTC; CDR3aa: CASPPTRTGEETQYF
j_gene: TRBJ1-2; d_gene: TRBD1; abundance: once; v_gene: TRBV19; CDR3nt: TGTGCCAGTAGTATTCGGGACAGAGCTTCTAACTATGGCTACACCTTC; CDR3aa: CASSIRDRASNYGYTF
j_gene: TRBJ1-1; d_gene: TRBD1; abundance: .; v_gene: TRBV7-9; CDR3nt: TGTGCCAGCAGCTTATGGGCCAAGACAGGGGATGATTTCTTT; CDR3aa: CASSLWAKTGDDFF
j_gene: TRBJ2-7; d_gene: TRBD2; abundance: .; v_gene: TRBV28; CDR3nt: TGTGCCAGCAGTTTAGGAGGGGCGGGAGGGCCTAACGAGCAGTACTTC; CDR3aa: CASSLGGAGGPNEQYF
j_gene: TRBJ2-1; d_gene: TRBD2; abundance: .; v_gene: TRBV28; CDR3nt: TGTGCCAGCAGTTTATACGGGAGGCTTGGCAATGAGCAGTTCTTC; CDR3aa: CASSLYGRLGNEQFF
j_gene: TRBJ1-1; d_gene: .; abundance: .; v_gene: TRBV19; CDR3nt: TGTGCCAGTATGGACGACATGAACACTGAAGCTTTCTTT; CDR3aa: CASMDDMNTEAFF
j_gene: TRBJ2-1; d_gene: TRBD2; abundance: .; v_gene: TRBV7-7; CDR3nt: TGTGCCAGCAGCTTAGGACTAGCGGGGCCAAATGAGCAGTTCTTC; CDR3aa: CASSLGLAGPNEQFF
j_gene: TRBJ2-1; d_gene: TRBD2; abundance: .; v_gene: TRBV5-3; CDR3nt: TGTGCCACCCCGAGCCTGGTAGTAGCGGGAGGGTTAGTCAATGAGCAGTTCTTC; CDR3aa: CATPSLVVAGGLVNEQFF
j_gene: TRBJ1-4; d_gene: .; abundance: .; v_gene: TRBV5-6; CDR3nt: TGTGCCAGCAGCTTGGGGTCGGCGGTTTATGAAAAACTGTTTTTT; CDR3aa: CASSLGSAVYEKLFF
j_gene: TRBJ2-3; d_gene: TRBD2; abundance: .; v_gene: TRBV7-3; CDR3nt: TGTGCCAGCAGCTTTCACGGAGGGACTAGCGGGGGCACAGATACGCAGTATTTT; CDR3aa: CASSFHGGTSGGTDTQYF
j_gene: TRBJ1-1; d_gene: .; abundance: .; v_gene: TRBV18; CDR3nt: TGTGCCAGCTCACCACGGGGAGGAGGAGGGAAGCCGACCGAAGCTTTCTTT; CDR3aa: CASSPRGGGGKPTEAFF
j_gene: TRBJ2-7; d_gene: TRBD2; abundance: .; v_gene: TRBV30; CDR3nt: TGTGCCTGGAGTGTACTGGGCGGGAGGGCCGACGAGCAGTACTTC; CDR3aa: CAWSVLGGRADEQYF
j_gene: TRBJ2-3; d_gene: .; abundance: .; v_gene: TRBV13; CDR3nt: TGTGCCAGCAGCACACAGGGAAGCACAGATACGCAGTATTTT; CDR3aa: CASSTQGSTDTQYF
j_gene: TRBJ2-5; d_gene: .; abundance: .; v_gene: TRBV28; CDR3nt: TGTGCCAGCAGTAGGAGTACGATAGAGACCCAGTACTTC; CDR3aa: CASSRSTIETQYF
j_gene: TRBJ2-3; d_gene: .; abundance: .; v_gene: TRBV9; CDR3nt: TGTGCCAGTGGACAGACCACAGATACGCAGTATTTT; CDR3aa: CASGQTTDTQYF
j_gene: TRBJ1-1; d_gene: .; abundance: .; v_gene: TRBV19; CDR3nt: TGTGCCAGTAGTATAGATCCGCGTGCGTTCGAAGCTTTCTTT; CDR3aa: CASSIDPRAFEAFF
j_gene: TRBJ2-2; d_gene: TRBD1; abundance: .; v_gene: TRBV11-2; CDR3nt: TGTGCCACCCTCCGGGACAGGGTGGCCGGGGAGCTGTTTTTT; CDR3aa: CATLRDRVAGELFF
j_gene: TRBJ1-3; d_gene: .; abundance: .; v_gene: TRBV5-1; CDR3nt: TGCGCCAGCAGCTCGTACGACTCAATACAGGGTGCCTCTGGAAACACCATATATTTT; CDR3aa: CASSSYDSIQGASGNTIYF
j_gene: TRBJ2-2; d_gene: TRBD1; abundance: .; v_gene: TRBV10-3; CDR3nt: TGTGCCATCACCGGGACAGGGGGCACCGGGGAGCTGTTTTTT; CDR3aa: CAITGTGGTGELFF
j_gene: TRBJ2-7; d_gene: TRBD1; abundance: .; v_gene: TRBV5-4; CDR3nt: TGTGCCAGCAGCCAAGAGGGACAGGGGGGTTACGAGCAGTACTTC; CDR3aa: CASSQEGQGGYEQYF
j_gene: TRBJ2-7; d_gene: .; abundance: .; v_gene: TRBV7-2; CDR3nt: TGTGCCAGCAGCTTAGGTCTCGTCGGGAACTACGAGCAGTACTTC; CDR3aa: CASSLGLVGNYEQYF
j_gene: TRBJ2-7; d_gene: .; abundance: .; v_gene: TRBV29-1; CDR3nt: TGCAGCGTCGGGGACACCTCCTACGAGCAGTACTTC; CDR3aa: CSVGDTSYEQYF
j_gene: TRBJ2-1; d_gene: .; abundance: .; v_gene: TRBV12-5; CDR3nt: TGTGCTAGTGGTTTAATTGGAGGAAAATCGGGAGAGCAGTTCTTC; CDR3aa: CASGLIGGKSGEQFF
j_gene: TRBJ1-2; d_gene: TRBD1; abundance: .; v_gene: TRBV5-4; CDR3nt: TGTGCCAGCAGCGGAGGGGGACAGGACTATGGCTACACCTTC; CDR3aa: CASSGGGQDYGYTF